Following are 32 T cell receptor beta chains from one sample sequenced in a study of cytomegalovirus exposure and HLA in healthy donors. Amplification used 60 Vbeta primers and 13 Jbeta primers. The assay was immunoSEQ multiplex PCR, and TCRdb's table has in-frame clones only and misses some. This repertoire shows fewer than 200,000 clones, about 76% found once; its top ten account for roughly 5.4%. Sequencing was performed on PBMCs. The receptors were gathered from a woman aged 18-35 years in good health and CMV-seropositive.

This clone occurred a few times. This sequence joins TRBV28 and TRBJ2-7, with 8 nucleotides matching TRBD1. The CDR3 extends over 15 amino acids. The V gene end was trimmed by 4 bases and the J gene end by 2 bases; junction bases not matched to a gene: 7. Germline-derived CDR1 and CDR2 are MDHEN and SYDVKM. CDR3 loop: CASSYSGGPTYEQYF. For the CDR3, the DNA is TGTGCCAGCAGTTACTCAGGGGGCCCGACCTACGAGCAGTACTTC.

This rearrangement joins TRBV2 to TRBJ2-7; D may be TRBD1 (6 bases). V lost 3 bases, J lost 5 bases, and 14 bases lay in between. Germline V lookup: CDR1 SNHLY, CDR2 FYNNEI. This CDR3 region has 14 residues. The CDR3 sequence: CASSEPRGFDEQYF. CDR3 nucleotides: TGTGCCAGCAGTGAGCCCAGGGGCTTTGACGAGCAGTACTTC.

This sequence joins TRBV6-5 and TRBJ1-3, with D perhaps matching TRBD1 (5 bases). The CDR3 covers 16 residues. Trimming pared 0 bases from V and 0 bases from J, leaving 9 bases between. Germline assignment: CDR1 MNHEY and CDR2 SVGAGI. DNA of the CDR3: TGTGCCAGCAGTTACTCTACAGGCAACTCTGGAAACACCATATATTTT. Its protein product is CASSYSTGNSGNTIYF.

The genes are TRBV9 and TRBJ2-3; 8 bases fit TRBD1. With 4 bases clipped from V and 2 bases from J, the junction kept 9 bases outside the gene matches. Germline V gene lookup returns CDR1 SGDLS and CDR2 YYNGEE. This CDR3 has 16 amino acids. The CDR3 loop reads CASSSGQGGTTDTQYF. In nucleotides, the CDR3 is TGTGCCAGCAGCTCCGGACAGGGAGGAACCACAGATACGCAGTATTTT.

This rearrangement joins TRBV2 to TRBJ2-4, with 9 bases identical to TRBD1. V trimming: 5 bases; J trimming: 8 bases; junction bases outside the gene matches: 10. Germline CDR1 reads SNHLY; CDR2 reads FYNNEI. The CDR3 is made up of 15 amino acids. The CDR3 region is CASSHWDRAKHIQYF. Here the CDR3 DNA reads TGTGCCAGCAGTCATTGGGACAGGGCCAAGCACATTCAGTACTTC.

The chain employs TRBV25-1 and TRBJ2-2, with D possibly matching TRBD2 (5 bases). This CDR3 region has 14 residues. CDR1 MGHDK and CDR2 SYGVNS come from the germline V gene. The ends were cut back, 6 bases at V and 6 bases at J, with 14 bases in the middle. The CDR3 DNA is TGTGCCAGCAGGAGAGGCGAGAGGGCCGGGGAGCTGTTTTTT. This translates into CASRRGERAGELFF.

The genes are TRBV27 and TRBJ2-5; 9 bases map to TRBD2. This CDR3 comprises 15 residues. Germline CDR1 is MNHEY and CDR2 is SMNVEV (reference sequence). J was trimmed by 4 bases and V by 5 bases; bases with no gene match: 8. CDR3 nucleotides: TGTGCCAGCAGTCCGGGACTAGCATTTTCAGAGACCCAGTACTTC. Encoded protein: CASSPGLAFSETQYF.

CDR3 nucleotides: TGCACCAGCAGCCAAGCATCCTCCGGGACTAGCGGGGGATCAGATACGCAGTATTTT. Protein product: CTSSQASSGTSGGSDTQYF. The V gene is TRBV1, the J gene TRBJ2-3; the listed D gene, TRBD2, was not tested against the DNA. TRBV1 is an annotated pseudogene. The CDR3 loop spans 19 amino acids.

The table lists this clone with a few counts. V and J are TRBV7-6 and TRBJ2-2; 8 bases are a match to TRBD1. Per the germline V gene, CDR1 is SGHVS and CDR2 is FNYEAQ. The CDR3 is 15 amino acids. Losses at the gene ends were 5 bases for V and 3 bases for J; bases not matched to a gene: 5. In nucleotides, the CDR3 is TGTGCCAGCAGCCCAGGACAGGGTTACACCGGGGAGCTGTTTTTT. It is translated as CASSPGQGYTGELFF.

The chain employs TRBV30 and TRBJ1-1, with 11 bases aligning to TRBD1. V shed 3 bases and J 5 bases; nucleotides not matched to a gene: 2. The CDR3 is made up of 13 amino acids. Germline values: CDR1 GTSNPN, CDR2 SVGIG (reference sequence). The CDR3 region is CAWRGQGGTEAFF. In DNA, the CDR3 is TGTGCCTGGAGGGGACAGGGGGGAACTGAAGCTTTCTTT.

The V and J genes are TRBV7-8 and TRBJ1-4; TRBD1 aligns across 8 bases. The CDR3 runs 15 residues. In germline, CDR1 is SGHVS, CDR2 FQNEAQ. J lost 3 bases, V lost 4 bases, and 4 bases had no gene match. CDR3 region: CASSYPGQANEKLFF. The CDR3 DNA follows: TGTGCCAGCAGCTACCCGGGACAGGCTAATGAAAAACTGTTTTTT.

In regard to this clone: This CDR3 is also generated by other DNA sequences in the sample. V is TRBV7-9 and J is TRBJ1-5, with D possibly being TRBD1 (5 bases). Germline-derived CDR1 and CDR2 are SEHNR and FQNEAQ (reference sequence). This CDR3 contains 14 residues. V gave up 4 bases and J gave up 0 bases, with 7 bases separating them. This CDR3 is CASSWGDSNQPQHF. Here the CDR3 DNA reads TGTGCCAGCAGCTGGGGGGATAGCAATCAGCCCCAGCATTTT.

The CDR3 is CSGGQGSLGYTF. CDR3 bases: TGCAGCGGGGGACAGGGTTCGCTCGGCTACACCTTC. The V gene is TRBV29-1, the J gene TRBJ1-2; 9 bases map to TRBD1. V gave up 7 bases and J gave up 8 bases; unmatched junction bases: 8. The CDR3 is 12 residues long. Germline V lookup: CDR1 SQVTM, CDR2 ANQGSEA.

The rearrangement links TRBV6-1 to TRBJ2-3; 10 bases match TRBD2. Germline V CDR1 and CDR2: MNHNS, SASEGT. Trimming took 3 bases from V and 3 from J; bases not matched to a gene: 9. This CDR3 is 17 amino acids long. As DNA, the CDR3 is TGTGCCAGCAGTGAGATAGCGGGGGGCGCAGGTACAGATACGCAGTATTTT. Residues: CASSEIAGGAGTDTQYF.

This chain uses TRBV9 with TRBJ1-2, with TRBD1 matching 7 bases. Germline V gives CDR1 SGDLS, CDR2 YYNGEE. J was trimmed by 8 bases and V by 3 bases; bases with no gene match: 7. CDR3 length: 13 amino acids. The CDR3 loop reads CASSERQGGGYTF. CDR3 in DNA: TGTGCCAGCAGCGAGAGACAGGGCGGCGGCTACACCTTC.

The chain recombines TRBV6-5 with TRBJ1-5; 8 bases fit TRBD1. Looked up from germline, CDR1 is MNHEY and CDR2 is SVGAGI. This CDR3 is 15 amino acids long. V shed 7 bases and J 0 bases; nucleotides not matched to a gene: 5. The CDR3 DNA reads as TGTGCCAGCATTTGGGACAGGAATAGCAATCAGCCCCAGCATTTT. Translation: CASIWDRNSNQPQHF.

This clone has a single count. The V gene is TRBV13, the J gene TRBJ2-7; 7 bases are a match to TRBD1. After removal of 6 bases from V and 3 bases from J, the junction contained 8 bases not matched to a gene. The CDR3 length is 14 residues. Looked up from germline, CDR1 is PRHDT and CDR2 is FYEKMQ (reference sequence). The CDR3 region has the DNA TGTGCCAGCAGTCTTTTTACAGGGGACTACGAGCAGTACTTC. Protein sequence: CASSLFTGDYEQYF.

This clone was recorded only once. This rearrangement joins TRBV11-3 to TRBJ2-5; possibly TRBD1 for D (5 bases). The germline CDR1 and CDR2 sequences are SGHNT and YENEEA. The CDR3 length is 15 residues. The V end lost 8 bases, the J end lost 1 base, and 17 bases lay between the germline ends. DNA for the CDR3: TGTGCCAGCTCTCCGGGTCGAAGGGGCCAAGAGACCCAGTACTTC. Its translation: CASSPGRRGQETQYF.

This chain links TRBV14 with TRBJ2-1; D is undetermined. The CDR3 has 16 residues. CDR1 is SGHDN and CDR2 is FVKESK in the germline V gene. Trimming cost V 0 bases and J 0 bases, with 9 bases left between them. The CDR3, as DNA: TGTGCCAGCAGCCAAGAAGAGGTGGGCTCCTACAATGAGCAGTTCTTC. It translates to CASSQEEVGSYNEQFF.

The chain carries TRBV5-4 and TRBJ2-7, with TRBD2 as a possible D gene (5 bases). CDR1 and CDR2 from the germline V gene are SGHNT and YYREEE (reference sequence). V was clipped by 0 bases and J by 7 bases, with 14 bases between them. The CDR3 consists of 14 residues. CDR3 sequence reads: CASSLGPPSWEQYF. For the CDR3, the DNA is TGTGCCAGCAGCTTGGGGCCACCTAGCTGGGAGCAGTACTTC.

The chain joins TRBV2 to TRBJ2-5; 7 nucleotides agree with TRBD1. Matching the DNA end better, TRBJ2-7 makes the J call doubtful. Germline CDR1 and CDR2: SNHLY and FYNNEI. The CDR3 spans 13 residues. The chain's CDR3 is CAMSGTVSYEQYF. The CDR3 DNA reads as TGTGCCATGTCCGGGACAGTCTCCTACGAGCAGTACTTC.

To note about this clone: Other DNA sequences in the same sample also yield this CDR3. V is TRBV7-6 and J is TRBJ1-1; the D is unclear. CDR1 and CDR2 from the germline V gene are SGHVS and FNYEAQ. The CDR3 consists of 14 residues. V was cut by 9 bases and J by 3 bases, with 17 bases left in between. CDR3 residues: CASSGRTGDTEAFF. CDR3 nucleotide sequence: TGTGCCAGTAGCGGACGGACTGGCGACACTGAAGCTTTCTTT.

The chain employs TRBV5-4 and TRBJ1-2; D might be TRBD1 (6 bases). The CDR3 has 16 amino acids. Germline CDR1 and CDR2: SGHNT and YYREEE (reference sequence). Trimming pared 4 bases from V and 2 bases from J, leaving 18 bases between. The CDR3 is CASSVRRTDLNYGYTF. The DNA for the CDR3 is TGTGCCAGCAGCGTCCGGCGGACAGACTTAAACTATGGCTACACCTTC.

A single count supports this clone. V is TRBV2 and J is TRBJ1-5; D is ambiguous. Germline V gene data show CDR1 as SNHLY and CDR2 as FYNNEI. V gave up 0 bases and J gave up 0 bases, with 12 bases separating them. The CDR3 is 17 residues long. CDR3 DNA sequence: TGTGCCAGCAGTGAAGCCGTTTGGAGGTCTAGCAATCAGCCCCAGCATTTT. Encoded protein: CASSEAVWRSSNQPQHF.

This clone was seen a single time. This chain uses TRBV18 with TRBJ2-2; a weak D match, TRBD2 (5 bases). Looked up from germline, CDR1 is KGHSH and CDR2 is LQKENI. V was clipped by 3 bases and J by 7 bases, with 18 bases between them. The CDR3 is 16 residues long. Here the CDR3 DNA reads TGTGCCAGCTCACCTAGGACTGACGCGACTGACGGGGAGCTGTTTTTT. This translates into CASSPRTDATDGELFF.

CDR3 nucleotides: TGTGCCAGTAGTATGGTTCCGGGACAGAAGAACACCGGGGAGCTGTTTTTT. Its protein product is CASSMVPGQKNTGELFF. This chain uses TRBV19 with TRBJ2-2, with 7 positions matching TRBD1. The CDR3 consists of 17 residues. The V gene end was trimmed by 3 bases and the J gene end by 1 base; junction bases not matched to a gene: 8. Germline V CDR1 and CDR2: LNHDA, SQIVND (reference sequence). The variable domain in full, with the rest retrieved from reference TRBV19 and TRBJ2-2, is DGGITQSPKYLFRKEGQNVTLSCEQNLNHDAMYWYRQDPGQGLRLIYYSQIVNDFQKGDIAEGYSVSREKKESFPLTVTSAQKNPTAFYLCASSMVPGQKNTGELFFGEGSRLTVL.

The chain uses TRBV4-1 and TRBJ1-4; 7 bases are a match to TRBD1. The CDR3 is 14 residues long. Looked up from germline, CDR1 is MGHRA and CDR2 is YSYEKL. J gave up 4 bases and V 5 bases, and 4 bases lay outside the gene matches. The CDR3 is CASSWGQLNEKLFF. The CDR3 region has the DNA TGCGCCAGCAGCTGGGGACAGCTTAATGAAAAACTGTTTTTT.

The chain joins TRBV28 to TRBJ1-2; possible D gene TRBD1, 6 bases. Per germline, CDR1 MDHEN and CDR2 SYDVKM. V lost 5 bases, J lost 7 bases, and 14 bases lay in between. The CDR3 loop spans 13 amino acids. CDR3 DNA sequence: TGTGCCAGCAGTCGAGGGGGGGCAGGTGGCTACACCTTC. As protein: CASSRGGAGGYTF.

This clone was picked up a small number of times. V is TRBV4-3 and J is TRBJ1-3; 9 bases are a match to TRBD1. Germline CDR1 is LGHNA and CDR2 is YSLEER. CDR3 length: 18 residues. The J segment lost 3 bases and the V segment lost 0 bases, leaving 9 bases of the junction unmatched. The CDR3 sequence is CASSQDLLQGADGNTIYF. The CDR3 nucleotides read TGCGCCAGCAGCCAAGATCTGCTACAGGGGGCGGATGGAAACACCATATATTTT.

This clone was observed a few times. Other DNA sequences from this sample encode an identical CDR3 as well. The rearrangement joins TRBV5-6 to TRBJ1-1; 9 bases line up with TRBD1. The CDR3 loop spans 13 amino acids. In germline, CDR1 is SGHDT, CDR2 YYEEEE. V trimming: 4 bases; J trimming: 7 bases; junction bases outside the gene matches: 5. Here the CDR3 reads CASSGLGQGEAFF. The DNA of the CDR3 is TGTGCCAGCAGCGGACTGGGACAGGGTGAAGCTTTCTTT. The complete variable domain, with remaining parts taken from reference TRBV5-6 and TRBJ1-1, reads DAGVTQSPTHLIKTRGQQVTLRCSPKSGHDTVSWYQQALGQGPQFIFQYYEEEERQRGNFPDRFSGHQFPNYSSELNVNALLLGDSALYLCASSGLGQGEAFFGQGTRLTVV.

J is TRBJ2-3 and V is TRBV7-8; D not certain. Germline lookup yields CDR1 SGHVS and CDR2 FQNEAQ. This CDR3 spans 15 amino acids. Trimming pared 2 bases from V and 5 bases from J, leaving 14 bases between. This chain's CDR3 is CASSLFEKPRDTQYF. The CDR3 nucleotides read TGTGCCAGCAGCTTATTTGAGAAGCCGAGAGATACGCAGTATTTT.

DNA for the CDR3: TGCGCCAGCAGCCCCGATGCCAGCGGGGGTCTGACCGGGGAGCTGTTTTTT. This codes for CASSPDASGGLTGELFF. The chain uses TRBV4-3 and TRBJ2-2, with 8 positions matching TRBD2. Germline loops: CDR1 LGHNA, CDR2 YSLEER. The CDR3 is 17 residues long. J was trimmed by 5 bases and V by 4 bases; bases with no gene match: 12.